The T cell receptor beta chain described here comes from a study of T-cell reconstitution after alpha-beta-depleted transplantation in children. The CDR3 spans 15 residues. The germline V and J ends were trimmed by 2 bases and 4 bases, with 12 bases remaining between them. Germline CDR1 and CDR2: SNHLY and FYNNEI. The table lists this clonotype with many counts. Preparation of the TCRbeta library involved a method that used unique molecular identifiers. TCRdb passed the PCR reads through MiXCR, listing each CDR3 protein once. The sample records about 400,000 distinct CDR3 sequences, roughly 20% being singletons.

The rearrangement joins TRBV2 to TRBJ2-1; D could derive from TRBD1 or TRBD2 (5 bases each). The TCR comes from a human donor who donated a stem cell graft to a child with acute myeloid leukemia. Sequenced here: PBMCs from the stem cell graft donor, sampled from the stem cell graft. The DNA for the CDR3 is TGTGCCAGCAGTGAACGGGGCGGCACTTACAATGAGCAGTTCTTC. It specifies CASSERGGTYNEQFF. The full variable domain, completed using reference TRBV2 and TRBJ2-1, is EPEVTQTPSHQVTQMGQEVILRCVPISNHLYFYWYRQILGQKVEFLVSFYNNEISEKSEIFDDQFSVERPDGSNFTLKIRSTKLEDSAMYFCASSERGGTYNEQFFGPGTRLTVL.